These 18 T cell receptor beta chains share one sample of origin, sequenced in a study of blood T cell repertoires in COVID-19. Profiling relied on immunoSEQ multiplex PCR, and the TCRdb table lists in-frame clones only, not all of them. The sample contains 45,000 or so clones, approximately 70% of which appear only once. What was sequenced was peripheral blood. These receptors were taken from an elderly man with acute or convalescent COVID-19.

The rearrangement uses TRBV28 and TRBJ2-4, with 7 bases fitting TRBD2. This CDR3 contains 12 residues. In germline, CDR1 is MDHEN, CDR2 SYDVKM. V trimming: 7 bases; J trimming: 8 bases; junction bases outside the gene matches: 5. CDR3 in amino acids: CASNGGGYIQYF. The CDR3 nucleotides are TGTGCCAGCAATGGGGGAGGGTACATTCAGTACTTC.

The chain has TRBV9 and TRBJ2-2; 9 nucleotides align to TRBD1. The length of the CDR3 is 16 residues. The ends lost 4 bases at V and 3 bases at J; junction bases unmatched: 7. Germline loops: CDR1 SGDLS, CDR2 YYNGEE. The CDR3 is CASSFGTGRDTGELFF. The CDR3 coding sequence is TGTGCCAGCAGCTTTGGGACAGGGAGGGACACCGGGGAGCTGTTTTTT.

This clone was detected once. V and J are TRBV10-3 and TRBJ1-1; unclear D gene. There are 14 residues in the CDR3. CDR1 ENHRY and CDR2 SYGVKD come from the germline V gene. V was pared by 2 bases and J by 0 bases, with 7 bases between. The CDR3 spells CAISEGQMNTEAFF. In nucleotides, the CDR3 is TGTGCCATCAGTGAGGGGCAGATGAACACTGAAGCTTTCTTT.

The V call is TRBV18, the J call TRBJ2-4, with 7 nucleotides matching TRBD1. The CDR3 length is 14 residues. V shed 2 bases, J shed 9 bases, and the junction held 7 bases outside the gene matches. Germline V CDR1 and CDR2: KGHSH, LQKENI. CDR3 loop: CASSPVGGIGIQYF. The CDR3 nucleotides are TGTGCCAGCTCACCAGTAGGGGGCATCGGCATTCAGTACTTC. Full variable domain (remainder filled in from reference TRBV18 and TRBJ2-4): NAGVMQNPRHLVRRRGQEARLRCSPMKGHSHVYWYRQLPEEGLKFMVYLQKENIIDESGMPKERFSAEFPKEGPSILRIQQVVRGDSAAYFCASSPVGGIGIQYFGAGTRLSVL.

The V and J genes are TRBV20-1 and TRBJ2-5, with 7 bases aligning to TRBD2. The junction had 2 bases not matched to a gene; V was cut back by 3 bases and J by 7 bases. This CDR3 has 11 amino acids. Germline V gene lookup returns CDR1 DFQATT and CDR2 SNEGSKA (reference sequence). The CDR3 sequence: CSASREGTQYF. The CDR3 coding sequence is TGCAGTGCTAGTAGGGAGGGGACCCAGTACTTC.

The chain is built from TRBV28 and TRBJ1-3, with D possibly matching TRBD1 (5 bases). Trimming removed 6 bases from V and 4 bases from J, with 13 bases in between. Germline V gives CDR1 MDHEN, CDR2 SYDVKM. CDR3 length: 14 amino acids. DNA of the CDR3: TGTGCCAGCAGACCCTCAGGGAGGGGAAACACCATATATTTT. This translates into CASRPSGRGNTIYF.

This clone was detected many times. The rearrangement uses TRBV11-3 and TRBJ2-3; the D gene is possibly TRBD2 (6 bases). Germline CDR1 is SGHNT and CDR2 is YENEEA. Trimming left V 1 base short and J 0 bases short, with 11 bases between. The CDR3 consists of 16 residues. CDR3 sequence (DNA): TGTGCCAGCAGCTTAGGGACTAACCCAAGCACAGATACGCAGTATTTT. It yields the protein CASSLGTNPSTDTQYF.

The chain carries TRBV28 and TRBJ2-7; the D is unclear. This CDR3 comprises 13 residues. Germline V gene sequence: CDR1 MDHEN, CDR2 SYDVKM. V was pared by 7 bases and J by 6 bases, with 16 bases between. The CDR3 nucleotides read TGTGCCAGCACCCTGGGTACAGCCAGCGAGCAGTACTTC. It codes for CASTLGTASEQYF.

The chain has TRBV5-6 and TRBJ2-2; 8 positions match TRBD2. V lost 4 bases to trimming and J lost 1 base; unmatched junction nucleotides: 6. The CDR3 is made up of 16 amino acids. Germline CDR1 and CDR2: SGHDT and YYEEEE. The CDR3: CASSMVAGGNTGELFF. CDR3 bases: TGTGCCAGCAGCATGGTGGCGGGAGGGAACACCGGGGAGCTGTTTTTT.

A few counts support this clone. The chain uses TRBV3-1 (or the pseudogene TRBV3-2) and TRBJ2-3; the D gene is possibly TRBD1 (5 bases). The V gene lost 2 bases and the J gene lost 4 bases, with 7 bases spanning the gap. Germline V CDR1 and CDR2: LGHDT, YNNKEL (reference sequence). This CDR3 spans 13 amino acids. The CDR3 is CASSQQGPDTQYF. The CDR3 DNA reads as TGTGCCAGCAGCCAACAGGGTCCAGATACGCAGTATTTT.

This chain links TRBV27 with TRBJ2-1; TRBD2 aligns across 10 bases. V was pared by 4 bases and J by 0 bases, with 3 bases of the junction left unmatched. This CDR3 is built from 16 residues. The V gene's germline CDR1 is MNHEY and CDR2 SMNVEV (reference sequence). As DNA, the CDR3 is TGTGCCAGCAGTTCCTTAGCGGGGGGCTCCTACAATGAGCAGTTCTTC. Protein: CASSSLAGGSYNEQFF.

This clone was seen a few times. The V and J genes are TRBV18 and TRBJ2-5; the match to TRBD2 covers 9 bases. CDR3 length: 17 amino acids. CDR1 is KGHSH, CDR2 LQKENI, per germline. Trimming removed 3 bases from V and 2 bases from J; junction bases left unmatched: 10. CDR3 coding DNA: TGTGCCAGCTCACCCTTCAGCGCGGGAGGGATACAAGAGACCCAGTACTTC. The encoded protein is CASSPFSAGGIQETQYF.

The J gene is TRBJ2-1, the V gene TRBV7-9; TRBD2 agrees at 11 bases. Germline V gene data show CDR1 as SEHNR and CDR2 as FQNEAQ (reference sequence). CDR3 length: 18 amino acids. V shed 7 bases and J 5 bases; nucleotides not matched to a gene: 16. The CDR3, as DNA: TGTGCCAGCATCCAGGCAGGGCTAGCGGGAGGACTAGACAATGAGCAGTTCTTC. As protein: CASIQAGLAGGLDNEQFF.

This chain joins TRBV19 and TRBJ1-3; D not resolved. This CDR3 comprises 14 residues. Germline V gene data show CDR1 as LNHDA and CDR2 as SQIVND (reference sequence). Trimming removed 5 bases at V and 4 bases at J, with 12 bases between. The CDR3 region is CASSWALNGNTIYF. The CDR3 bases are TGTGCCAGTAGTTGGGCCCTCAACGGAAACACCATATATTTT.

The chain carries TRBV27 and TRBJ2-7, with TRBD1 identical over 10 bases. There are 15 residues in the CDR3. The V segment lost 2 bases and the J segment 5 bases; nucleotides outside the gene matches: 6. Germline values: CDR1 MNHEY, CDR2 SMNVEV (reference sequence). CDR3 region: CASSLRWTGGNEQYF. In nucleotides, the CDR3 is TGTGCCAGCAGTTTAAGGTGGACAGGGGGGAACGAGCAGTACTTC.

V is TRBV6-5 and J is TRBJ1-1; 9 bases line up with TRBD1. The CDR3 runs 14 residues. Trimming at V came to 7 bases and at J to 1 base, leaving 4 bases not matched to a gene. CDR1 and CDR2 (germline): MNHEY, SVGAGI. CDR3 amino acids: CASKMTGGNTEAFF. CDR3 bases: TGTGCCAGCAAGATGACAGGGGGGAACACTGAAGCTTTCTTT.

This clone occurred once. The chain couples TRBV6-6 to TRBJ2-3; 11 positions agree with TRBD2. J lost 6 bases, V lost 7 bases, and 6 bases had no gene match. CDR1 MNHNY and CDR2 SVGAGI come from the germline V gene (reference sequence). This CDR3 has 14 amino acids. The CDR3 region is CASTISGRGDTQYF. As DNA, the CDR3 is TGTGCCAGCACCATTAGCGGGAGGGGGGATACGCAGTATTTT.

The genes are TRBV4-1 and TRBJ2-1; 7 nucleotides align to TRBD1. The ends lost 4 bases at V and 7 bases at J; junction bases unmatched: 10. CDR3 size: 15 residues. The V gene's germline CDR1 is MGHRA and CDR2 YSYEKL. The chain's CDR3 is CASSLSNGRGNEQFF. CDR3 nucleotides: TGCGCCAGCAGCCTAAGTAACGGCAGGGGGAATGAGCAGTTCTTC.